The rows below give T cell receptor beta chains drawn from one sample of a study of response to subunit inactivated influenza vaccine. TCRdb re-called the RT-PCR reads with MiXCR, one entry per CDR3 protein. Here the sample spans around 190,000 distinct CDR3 sequences, around 14% being singletons. The starting material was CD8+ T cells sorted from PBMCs, obtained about 5 days after vaccination. The receptors were sampled from a man aged 45-60 years who received an inactivated influenza vaccine. Each CDR3 is given with its conserved first and last residue. Each record gives: V gene, clone size, D gene, J gene, CDR3 protein, CDR3 DNA. The D gene is left open where the match is weak. Where a row states a size, it is once, few, many or the class of an expanded clone; other rows omit it.

>TRBV7-9|many|NA|TRBJ2-1
CASSMGLNNEQFF
TGTGCCAGCAGCATGGGACTGAACAATGAGCAGTTCTTC
>TRBV5-1|NA|TRBD2|TRBJ2-3
CASSSTSGGVADTQYF
TGCGCCAGCAGCAGTACTAGCGGGGGGGTAGCAGATACGCAGTATTTT
>TRBV20-1|NA|NA|TRBJ2-1
CSAREGRSSYNEQFF
TGCAGTGCTAGAGAGGGCAGGAGCTCCTACAATGAGCAGTTCTTC
>TRBV5-6|few|TRBD2|TRBJ2-1
CASSFFVTSGGDEQFF
TGTGCCAGCAGCTTTTTCGTGACTAGCGGGGGCGATGAGCAGTTCTTC
>TRBV27|NA|NA|TRBJ2-2
CASSPGPGELFF
TGTGCCAGCAGTCCTGGTCCCGGGGAGCTGTTTTTT
>TRBV20-1|NA|TRBD2|TRBJ2-7
CSAQLAGERYEQYF
TGCAGTGCTCAGCTAGCGGGAGAAAGGTACGAGCAGTACTTC
>TRBV7-9|NA|NA|TRBJ1-1
CASSLASGNTEAFF
TGTGCCAGCAGCTTAGCGTCGGGGAACACTGAAGCTTTCTTT
>TRBV9|NA|TRBD2|TRBJ2-1
CASSSIAGQSSYNEQFF
TGTGCCAGCAGCTCCATAGCGGGCCAGAGCTCCTACAATGAGCAGTTCTTC
>TRBV21-1|NA|NA|TRBJ2-5
CASSNGQECETQYF
TGTGCCAGCAGCAATGGACAGGAATGCGAGACCCAGTACTTC
>TRBV24-1|many|TRBD2|TRBJ2-1
CATSGIGGSSYNEQFF
TGTGCCACCAGTGGTATCGGGGGGAGCTCCTACAATGAGCAGTTCTTC
>TRBV4-3|few|TRBD1|TRBJ1-1
CASSLSGTGRTEAFF
TGCGCCAGCAGCCTATCCGGGACAGGGCGCACTGAAGCTTTCTTT
>TRBV28|few|NA|TRBJ2-3
CASSSHRVTSTDTQYF
TGTGCCAGCAGTTCCCACAGGGTTACTAGCACAGATACGCAGTATTTT
>TRBV3-1|few|TRBD2|TRBJ2-7
CASSQDTSGTLSYEQYF
TGTGCCAGCAGCCAAGATACCAGCGGGACGCTATCCTACGAGCAGTACTTC
>TRBV4-2|many|TRBD1|TRBJ1-6
CASSQEYWTGENSPLHF
TGTGCCAGCAGCCAAGAATATTGGACAGGGGAGAATTCACCCCTCCACTTT
>TRBV28|few|TRBD1|TRBJ2-2
CASSFPATGDTGELFF
TGTGCCAGCAGTTTTCCGGCGACAGGGGACACCGGGGAGCTGTTTTTT
>TRBV7-9|few|TRBD1|TRBJ1-5
CASSLGTGGNQPQHF
TGTGCCAGCAGCTTGGGGACAGGGGGCAATCAGCCCCAGCATTTT
>TRBV20-1|NA|NA|TRBJ1-1
CSARDRQWNTEAFF
TGCAGTGCTAGAGATCGACAATGGAACACTGAAGCTTTCTTT
>TRBV3-1|NA|NA|TRBJ1-3
CASSQRRSQNTIYF
TGTGCCAGCAGCCAGAGGAGGTCCCAAAACACCATATATTTT
>TRBV28|NA|NA|TRBJ1-1
CASSFEGMAEAFF
TGTGCCAGCAGTTTTGAGGGTATGGCTGAAGCTTTCTTT
>TRBV3-1|NA|TRBD2|TRBJ2-1
CASSQDLGRVFYNEQFF
TGTGCCAGCAGCCAAGATCTAGGGAGGGTTTTTTACAATGAGCAGTTCTTC
>TRBV18|few|TRBD1|TRBJ1-2
CASSPPTGVHYGYTF
TGTGCCAGCTCACCACCTACAGGGGTGCACTATGGCTACACCTTC
>TRBV5-6|few|TRBD1|TRBJ2-7
CASSSGTEGIEQYF
TGTGCCAGCAGCTCCGGGACAGAGGGGATCGAGCAGTACTTC
>TRBV3-1|NA|TRBD2|TRBJ2-7
CASSETGTSGDYEQYF
TGTGCCAGCAGCGAGACTGGGACTAGCGGGGATTACGAGCAGTACTTC
>TRBV3-1|few|NA|TRBJ2-3
CASSDVLGSVPSTDTQYF
TGTGCCAGCAGCGATGTTCTTGGGTCGGTCCCTAGCACAGATACGCAGTATTTT
>TRBV7-9|NA|NA|TRBJ2-2
CASSDGGRSNTGELFF
TGTGCCAGCAGCGATGGTGGGCGGAGCAACACCGGGGAGCTGTTTTTT
>TRBV7-8|few|TRBD2|TRBJ2-1
CASSLGWRGSSYNEQFF
TGTGCCAGCAGCTTAGGCTGGCGGGGGAGCTCCTACAATGAGCAGTTCTTC
>TRBV6-2/TRBV6-3|few|NA|TRBJ1-5
CASSYARDGQPQHF
TGTGCCAGCAGTTATGCCAGGGACGGTCAGCCCCAGCATTTT
>TRBV9|NA|NA|TRBJ2-2
CASSPHAKGTGTGELFF
TGTGCCAGCAGCCCCCATGCAAAGGGGACGGGGACCGGGGAGCTGTTTTTT
>TRBV4-2|few|TRBD2|TRBJ2-3
CASSQDWRAGGYTDTQYF
TGTGCCAGCAGCCAAGACTGGCGAGCGGGAGGATACACAGATACGCAGTATTTT
>TRBV29-1|NA|NA|TRBJ2-7
CSGVGTANYEQYF
TGCAGCGGCGTAGGGACCGCAAACTACGAGCAGTACTTC
>TRBV3-1|NA|TRBD2|TRBJ2-2
CASSQLRPGLAGRHTGELFF
TGTGCCAGCAGCCAGTTAAGACCGGGACTAGCGGGAAGACACACCGGGGAGCTGTTTTTT
>TRBV27|many|NA|TRBJ2-1
CASSPGVSSYNEQFF
TGTGCCAGCAGCCCAGGGGTCAGCTCCTACAATGAGCAGTTCTTC
>TRBV6-2/TRBV6-3|NA|NA|TRBJ2-1
CASTYGRGYEQFF
TGTGCCAGCACTTACGGGCGTGGGTATGAGCAGTTCTTC
>TRBV30|few|NA|TRBJ1-1
CAWSWTSAAHSFF
TGTGCCTGGAGTTGGACTTCGGCAGCGCACTCTTTCTTT
>TRBV6-5|NA|TRBD1|TRBJ2-7
CASSYSYGQAYEQYF
TGTGCCAGCAGTTACTCGTACGGACAGGCCTACGAGCAGTACTTC
>TRBV7-7|many|NA|TRBJ2-3
CASSPGLEGTDTQYF
TGTGCCAGCAGCCCCGGGCTAGAGGGCACAGATACGCAGTATTTT
>TRBV29-1|many|NA|TRBJ1-2
CSVVGGGNYGYTF
TGCAGCGTTGTTGGAGGAGGGAACTATGGCTACACCTTC
>TRBV6-2/TRBV6-3|few|TRBD1|TRBJ1-1
CATSTPHKQGAETEAFF
TGTGCCACATCAACCCCACACAAACAGGGGGCAGAAACTGAAGCTTTCTTT
>TRBV4-1|NA|NA|TRBJ2-4
CASSLPWGEAHIQYF
TGCGCCAGCAGCCTTCCCTGGGGAGAGGCACACATTCAGTACTTC
>TRBV12-3/TRBV12-4|few|NA|TRBJ2-1
CASSDSPSYNEQFF
TGTGCCAGCAGTGACAGTCCCTCCTACAATGAGCAGTTCTTC
>TRBV7-2|few|TRBD2|TRBJ2-1
CASSPTSGRDEQFF
TGTGCCAGCAGCCCGACTAGCGGGAGGGATGAGCAGTTCTTC
>TRBV27|NA|TRBD2|TRBJ2-1
CASSPGLISSYNEQFF
TGTGCCAGCAGTCCGGGACTAATTAGCTCCTACAATGAGCAGTTCTTC
>TRBV7-9|few|NA|TRBJ1-1
CASSREGNTEAFF
TGTGCCAGCAGCAGGGAGGGAAACACTGAAGCTTTCTTT
>TRBV10-3|NA|NA|TRBJ2-7
CAIRDPGTYSYEQYF
TGTGCCATCAGGGATCCGGGGACGTACTCCTACGAGCAGTACTTC
>TRBV6-5|few|NA|TRBJ2-5
CASSYSGGGETQYF
TGTGCCAGCAGTTACTCCGGGGGCGGGGAGACCCAGTACTTC